The 16 T cell receptor beta chains presented below share a single source sample, sequenced in a study of response to subunit inactivated influenza vaccine. Each CDR3 protein gets one entry after TCRdb re-called the RT-PCR reads with MiXCR. Among about 540,000 distinct CDR3 sequences listed, under 30% were seen once. This sample also belongs to another study, concerning T cells expressing NK-cell markers. That work adds: UMI-tagged 5'RACE template switching yielded the TCR beta cDNA.

This material consisted of CD4+ T cells sorted from PBMCs, taken roughly 12 days after vaccination. The source of these receptors is a man aged 50-60 years who received an inactivated influenza vaccine.

This clonotype was picked up a small number of times. The chain links TRBV21-1 to TRBJ2-7; TRBD1 is the table's D call and was not checked against the DNA. TRBV21-1 is assigned pseudogene status. This CDR3 region has 15 residues. CDR3 protein: CASSKGARVSYEQYF. Here the CDR3 DNA reads TGTGCCAGCAGCAAGGGCGCCAGGGTTTCCTACGAGCAGTACTTC.

This clonotype came up a few times. The rearrangement links TRBV5-6 to TRBJ2-7; TRBD2 agrees at 9 bases. The CDR3 length is 15 residues. The junction had 16 bases not matched to a gene; V was cut back by 4 bases and J by 11 bases. CDR1 is SGHDT, CDR2 YYEEEE, per germline. The CDR3 sequence is CASSERVAGAGREYF. As DNA, the CDR3 is TGTGCCAGCAGCGAGAGAGTAGCGGGAGCAGGACGGGAGTACTTC.

This clonotype was seen more than once but under ten times. The V call is TRBV12-3 or TRBV12-4, the J call TRBJ2-3; TRBD1 might be the D (6 bases). This CDR3 comprises 14 residues. Trimming removed 5 bases at V and 4 bases at J, with 13 bases between. The CDR3 DNA sequence: TGTGCCAGCAGTATGGGGACATCAGCAGATACGCAGTATTTT. Translation gives CASSMGTSADTQYF.

This clonotype was seen repeatedly, ten times or more. The V gene is TRBV29-1, the J gene TRBJ2-1; 8 bases align to TRBD1. The germline V gene has CDR1 SQVTM and CDR2 ANQGSEA. There are 13 residues in the CDR3. V lost 6 bases to trimming and J lost 5 bases; unmatched junction nucleotides: 6. CDR3 sequence reads: CSVRTGFDNEQFF. Written as DNA, the CDR3 is TGCAGCGTCCGGACAGGGTTTGACAATGAGCAGTTCTTC.

The rearrangement links TRBV10-3 to TRBJ2-3; TRBD1 matches 10 bases. CDR1 is ENHRY, CDR2 SYGVKD, per germline. The CDR3 contains 15 residues. V lost 3 bases, J lost 2 bases, and 2 bases stayed unmatched. The CDR3 sequence: CAISDGTGATDTQYF. The DNA for the CDR3 is TGTGCCATCAGTGACGGGACAGGGGCCACAGATACGCAGTATTTT.

The genes are TRBV28 and TRBJ2-2, with 8 bases fitting TRBD2. Germline CDR1 reads MDHEN; CDR2 reads SYDVKM. The junction had 5 bases not matched to a gene; V was cut back by 2 bases and J by 9 bases. This CDR3 has 14 amino acids. The CDR3 is CASSLVSGRWELFF. The DNA of the CDR3 is TGTGCCAGCAGTTTAGTAAGCGGGAGATGGGAGCTGTTTTTT.

The table lists this clonotype with a few counts. The V and J genes are TRBV25-1 and TRBJ2-1; 9 positions agree with TRBD2. The germline CDR1 and CDR2 sequences are MGHDK and SYGVNS. J lost 0 bases, V lost 4 bases, and 7 bases had no gene match. The CDR3 has 17 residues. The CDR3 bases are TGTGCCAGCAGTGGACTAGCGGAAGCGAGCTCCTACAATGAGCAGTTCTTC. Encoded protein: CASSGLAEASSYNEQFF.

The sample holds a few counts of this clonotype. The rearrangement links TRBV5-1 to TRBJ2-5; D ambiguous. Germline-derived CDR1 and CDR2 are SGHRS and YFSETQ. V lost 0 bases, J lost 5 bases, and 14 bases lay in between. This CDR3 has 15 amino acids. CDR3 DNA: TGCGCCAGCAGCTTGGGGACCCAAAGGATGGAGACCCAGTACTTC. It translates to CASSLGTQRMETQYF.

The chain couples TRBV6-1 to TRBJ2-7, with 9 bases aligning to TRBD1. This CDR3 has 14 amino acids. Losses at the gene ends were 7 bases for V and 4 bases for J; bases not matched to a gene: 8. Germline CDR1 MNHNS, CDR2 SASEGT. Written as DNA, the CDR3 is TGTGCCAGCAAACCCGGGACAGGGTGGTACGAGCAGTACTTC. It codes for CASKPGTGWYEQYF.

The chain links TRBV4-1 to TRBJ2-7, with D perhaps given as TRBD1 or TRBD2 (7 bases each). The CDR3 totals 15 residues. Trimming took 3 bases from V and 3 from J, leaving 15 bases between them. Germline V gene data show CDR1 as MGHRA and CDR2 as YSYEKL. This chain's CDR3 is CASSQGGAGGYEQYF. The CDR3 nucleotides are TGCGCCAGCAGCCAGGGGGGGGCAGGGGGCTACGAGCAGTACTTC.

CDR3 in amino acids: CASSQGDSLRSGNTIYF. CDR3 in DNA: TGTGCCAGCAGCCAGGGGGACAGCCTTCGCTCTGGAAACACCATATATTTT. The chain is built from TRBV4-2 and TRBJ1-3; TRBD1 matches at 7 bases. Unmatched junction bases numbered 8, after V lost 3 bases and J lost 0 bases. Germline CDR1 LGHNA, CDR2 YNFKEQ. This CDR3 region has 17 residues.

This clonotype was observed at least ten times. J is TRBJ2-1 and V is TRBV20-1; 8 positions match TRBD2. With 4 bases clipped from V and 1 base from J, the junction kept 3 bases outside the gene matches. CDR3 length equals 14 residues. CDR1 is DFQATT, CDR2 SNEGSKA, per germline (reference sequence). The CDR3 loop is CSAKGLESYNEQFF. The CDR3 DNA is TGCAGTGCTAAGGGACTAGAATCCTACAATGAGCAGTTCTTC.

This clonotype showed up just a few times. The chain recombines TRBV12-3 or TRBV12-4 with TRBJ2-4, with TRBD1 matching 7 bases. This CDR3 is built from 16 residues. The ends lost 6 bases at V and 5 bases at J; junction bases unmatched: 13. Here the CDR3 reads CASSRRGLGQENIQYF. For the CDR3, the DNA is TGTGCCAGCAGCCGTAGGGGATTAGGACAGGAAAACATTCAGTACTTC.

The chain uses TRBV30 and TRBJ2-3; TRBD2 aligns across 11 bases. This CDR3 comprises 17 residues. CDR1 and CDR2 from the germline V gene are GTSNPN and SVGIG (reference sequence). V dropped 0 bases and J dropped 0; count of bases not matched to a gene: 5. The CDR3 sequence is CAWSVSWTSGSTDTQYF. The CDR3 DNA reads TGTGCCTGGAGTGTAAGTTGGACTAGCGGGAGCACAGATACGCAGTATTTT.

V and J are TRBV6-2 or TRBV6-3 and TRBJ2-7; D may be TRBD2 (5 bases). Per germline, CDR1 MNHEY and CDR2 SVGEGT. This CDR3 has 13 amino acids. The V and J ends lost 5 bases and 3 bases respectively, with 11 bases between them. CDR3 sequence (DNA): TGTGCCAGCAGTGGGGTCGGGGTCTACGAGCAGTACTTC. Its protein is CASSGVGVYEQYF.

In its sample, this clonotype was seen a few times. The V call is TRBV20-1, the J call TRBJ2-1; 12 positions agree with TRBD2. This CDR3 is 14 amino acids long. Germline V gene data show CDR1 as DFQATT and CDR2 as SNEGSKA (reference sequence). The CDR3 DNA is TGCAGCAAACTAGCGGGAGGTCCGCACAATGAGCAGTTCTTC. This translates into CSKLAGGPHNEQFF.